This TCR beta chain was profiled in a study of CD8 T cells in ankylosing spondylitis. Study-level points and caveats: The clones that were linked to disease were reported to be significantly enriched in matched synovial fluid samples from ankylosing spondylitis patients.

V was cut by 6 bases and J by 1 base, with 12 bases left in between. The CDR3 is 14 amino acids. CDR1 and CDR2 from the germline V gene are MNHNS and SASEGT. This clonotype occurred a few times. Its specificity is not known. MiXCR, run by TCRdb on the 5' RACE reads, gives a single entry per CDR3 protein. The sample lists some 200,000 distinct CDR3 sequences; roughly 13% were seen once. This TCR was sampled from a male donor with ankylosing spondylitis or in good health (not recorded which). The sequencing sample was made of blood, either unsorted or a sorted T cell fraction (not recorded which). J is TRBJ1-1 and V is TRBV6-1; TRBD1 might be the D (5 bases). CDR3 loop: CASSTGRGNTEAFF. CDR3 in DNA: TGTGCCAGCAGCACGGGACGGGGGAACACTGAAGCTTTCTTT.